Below, one T cell receptor (beta chain) is given with its context. Its antigen has not been determined. It has no much larger one-base neighbor in the sample; base qualities were not kept. TCR CDR3 regions were amplified from genomic DNA by multiplex PCR using the deep immunoSEQ assay. For each cell subset, the extracted genomic DNA was distributed evenly across all wells of several immunoSEQ 96-well plates, and each plate served as one replicate. For sorted subsets, approximately 190 ng genomic DNA, equal to 30,000 to 35,000 T cell genomes, was loaded into each replicate PCR. Purified libraries were measured with a Qubit 3.0 fluorometer, size-checked on a Bioanalyzer 2100, and measured again with the KAPA Library Quantification kit. Each immunoSEQ 96-well plate was sequenced on its own single-read 150-cycle Illumina NextSeq 550 flow cell. The original pipeline was this. Because the immunoSEQ output held only junctional sequences and lacked quality scores, the filtering could not match the filtering applied to full-length reads. To assign V/J genes and CDR3, sequences were annotated against IMGT germline references using PyIR, a Python wrapper for IgBLAST v1.9. Reads were filtered out if the reads had weak V/J assignments (E-value above 1e-6), no CDR3, stop codons, out-of-frame junctions, or ambiguous translated residues. V3J clonotypes were defined as sequences sharing an identical inferred V gene, J gene, and CDR3 amino acid sequence. Percentage overlap between repertoires was computed as shared unique clonotypes divided by the size of the smaller repertoire. RTK rarefaction, the Chao1 estimator, and Recon v2.1 estimates of unobserved clonotypes were used to assess repertoire richness. Generation probabilities were computed with OLGA for all TCRbeta clonotypes obtained by the gDNA method from several donors. This is the immuneACCESS table as TCRdb keeps it, with only in-frame sequences that have V and J called. A part of the clones is gone; compared with another copy, unresolved V genes explain less than half, and the rest is unexplained. From that table come the V and J calls and clone size; the DNA was used to work out D and trimming. This sample holds about 700,000 clones; about 91% were observed only once. The ten largest make up about 24% of the sample.

These data are taken from a study of shared clonotypes between healthy human individuals (dated by TCRdb to 2020 to 2022). Broadly, across the study: The cohort comprised two women and three men aged 18 to 49 years. To increase sequencing depth and limit assay-specific biases, different laboratories used diverse techniques to prepare libraries and sequence TCR repertoires. To estimate repertoire size and how much clonotypes are shared between individuals, the study performed deep sequencing of blood TCR repertoires from a few healthy adults. Each donor's leukapheresis produced roughly between roughly 0.94 and 9.5 billion PBMCs. Per donor, three plates each were used for CD4 naive and CD4 memory, two for CD8 naive, and one for CD8 memory.

CD8 naive samples consisted of CD45RO-negative cells that were positively selected for CCR7, yielding a CD45RA+CCR7+ population without TemRA cells. The donors were healthy, HIV-negative adults with no recently reported acute infections or vaccinations. Only Caucasian adults living in Nashville, Tennessee, USA were represented among the donors. Blood was collected by leukapheresis, and PBMCs were isolated by Ficoll-Histopaque density gradient centrifugation and then cryopreserved in liquid nitrogen vapor phase. Analytical flow cytometry was used to check the purity and quantity of each magnetically sorted T cell population. Each sorted fraction had its genomic DNA isolated and then quantified by UV absorbance on a Nanodrop 2000c. Per the germline V gene, MGHRA is the CDR1 and YSYEKL is the CDR2. The cysteine opens and the phenylalanine closes a CDR3 of 15 amino acids. The entry retains the CDR3 DNA only, 45 bases that are in frame from base 1. Germline trimming: 3 bases from V, 1 base from J; junction bases outside gene matches: 2.

Overall study outcomes, separate from this receptor: About 4.5% of naive CD4, more than 3% of naive CD8, 2.3% of memory CD4, and around 0.4% of memory CD8 clonotypes were shared across a few donors. Naive subsets generally had larger estimated clonotype richness than memory subsets. Pairwise subsampling led to the expectation that sequencing depth would affect the degree of clonotype sharing among donors. The genetic and exposure-history diversity represented was limited by the small number of donors. Sampling was limited to blood, and TCR repertoires in tissue likely differ from TCR repertoires in blood. Higher generation probabilities were observed for clonotypes shared by all four sorted-subset donors than for non-shared clonotypes. Incomplete sequencing was indicated by rarefaction of sorted-subset datasets, despite the large sequencing depth.

Sample: naive CD8+ T cells sorted from blood. Read against the paper, the sample's cell subset or site label means: CD45RA+CCR7+. The rearranged chain carries TRBV4-1 and TRBJ1-4, with TRBD1 matching 7 junction bases. The clonotype comes from a man aged 25 to 40 in good health. The CDR3 amino acid sequence is: CASSQNRGTNEKLFF. The sequence in DNA is TGCGCCAGCAGCCAGAACAGGGGAACTAATGAAAAACTGTTTTTT.